This T cell receptor beta chain was identified during a study of blood T cell repertoires in COVID-19. About the research overall: Samples of COVID-19 (acute and convalescent) were obtained from the United States, Italy and Spain. PBMCs, B-cell-depleted T cells, or T cells provided the cDNA or gDNA that made up the material.

The germline V and J ends were trimmed by 9 bases and 0 bases, with 18 bases remaining between them. CDR3 length: 15 residues. Looked up from germline, CDR1 is MNHEY and CDR2 is SVGAGI. In Seattle, patients joined the study during active infection and were tracked longitudinally. Original processing notes: Estimation of nucleated cell counts was performed using reference gene primer amplification. The assay was immunoSEQ multiplex PCR, and TCRdb's table has in-frame clones only and misses some. Clonal size and the V and J genes are those of that table, whereas D and trimming came from the DNA. The table lists over 400,000 clones, 85% to 90% of them singletons, with 7.5% to 9.5% in the top ten.

V is TRBV6-5 and J is TRBJ2-7; maybe TRBD1 (5 bases). The TCR was taken from a woman in her forties or fifties with COVID-19, enrolled during active disease. Sequenced: peripheral blood. CDR3 coding DNA: TGTGCCAGTAGGTGGGGCTCGACGGGCTCCTACGAGCAGTACTTC. Amino acid sequence: CASRWGSTGSYEQYF.